These 13 T cell receptor beta chains came from one sample sequenced in a study of response to subunit inactivated influenza vaccine. TCRdb re-analysed the RT-PCR reads in MiXCR, keeping a single row per CDR3 protein. The sample lists a few hundred thousand distinct CDR3 sequences; around a fifth were seen once. Specimen: PBMCs from blood, collected less than 22 months after vaccination. The receptors come from a man aged 50 to 75 who received an inactivated influenza vaccine.

This clonotype was detected only a few times. This chain connects TRBV7-9 to TRBJ1-2; D gene ambiguous. This CDR3 contains 13 residues. CDR1 is SEHNR and CDR2 is FQNEAQ in the germline V gene (reference sequence). The V and J ends lost 6 bases and 5 bases respectively, with 13 bases between them. The CDR3 loop is CASRNNRRYGYTF. The CDR3, as DNA: TGTGCCAGCAGAAACAATCGCCGGTATGGCTACACCTTC.

This sequence joins TRBV7-2 and TRBJ2-3, with D possibly TRBD2 on 5 matching bases. Germline V gene data show CDR1 as SGHTA and CDR2 as FQGNSA. The CDR3 extends over 12 amino acids. V lost 2 bases, J lost 11 bases, and 11 bases lay in between. The CDR3 region is CASSLYSGMQYF. The CDR3 nucleotides read TGTGCCAGCAGCTTATACTCCGGGATGCAGTATTTT.

The rearrangement joins TRBV9 to TRBJ1-1; TRBD1 matches 9 bases. The CDR3 consists of 15 residues. J gave up 5 bases and V 0 bases, and 5 bases lay outside the gene matches. Germline CDR1 is SGDLS and CDR2 is YYNGEE. CDR3 amino acids: CASSVGDRDYTEAFF. The CDR3 bases are TGTGCCAGCAGCGTAGGGGACAGGGATTATACTGAAGCTTTCTTT.

The CDR3 sequence is CASSLSSAGWNTEAFF. In DNA form, the CDR3 reads TGTGCCAGCAGTTTATCGTCGGCAGGGTGGAACACTGAAGCTTTCTTT. The gene calls are TRBV27 and TRBJ1-1; weak D call: TRBD1 (5 bases). Germline V gene lookup returns CDR1 MNHEY and CDR2 SMNVEV (reference sequence). Trimming pared 0 bases from V and 1 base from J, leaving 12 bases between. This CDR3 spans 16 amino acids.

This chain uses TRBV12-3 or TRBV12-4 with TRBJ2-3, with D maybe TRBD1 (5 bases). The CDR3 spans 15 residues. The V and J ends lost 5 bases and 1 base respectively, with 13 bases between them. CDR3 region: CASSVTEYRTDTQYF. The DNA for the CDR3 is TGTGCCAGCAGTGTGACAGAGTACCGCACAGATACGCAGTATTTT.

CDR3 region: CATGAGTLNTGELFF. The CDR3 nucleotides read TGTGCCACCGGAGCCGGGACACTGAACACCGGGGAGCTGTTTTTT. The genes are TRBV24-1 and TRBJ2-2; D is perhaps TRBD1 (6 bases). CDR1 and CDR2 (germline): KGHDR, SFDVKD. The CDR3 is 15 amino acids. The V end lost 9 bases, the J end lost 1 base, and 14 bases lay between the germline ends.

The chain is built from TRBV29-1 and TRBJ2-5; TRBD2 matches at 8 bases. The CDR3 covers 12 residues. CDR1 SQVTM and CDR2 ANQGSEA come from the germline V gene. After removal of 7 bases from V and 2 bases from J, the junction contained 3 bases not matched to a gene. The CDR3 DNA sequence: TGCAGCGCGGGACTAGAACAAGAGACCCAGTACTTC. This encodes CSAGLEQETQYF.

This clonotype was found a few times. One junction end disagrees with the germline gene, perhaps due to a read error. This chain links TRBV4-3 with TRBJ1-3; D is ambiguous. The CDR3 is made up of 13 amino acids. Germline assignment: CDR1 LGHNA and CDR2 YSLEER. This chain's CDR3 is CASSQGGGDTIYF. In DNA form, the CDR3 reads TGCGCCAGCAGCCAAGGCGGTGGAGACACCATATATTTT.

The chain has TRBV6-1 and TRBJ1-3, with a tentative D call TRBD1 (6 bases). Germline V gives CDR1 MNHNS, CDR2 SASEGT. The length of the CDR3 is 15 residues. Trimming removed 10 bases from V and 0 bases from J, with 16 bases in between. The CDR3 region has the DNA TGTGCCACTTACGGAAGGGGGGGCTCTGGAAACACCATATATTTT. It codes for CATYGRGGSGNTIYF.

The chain employs TRBV5-1 and TRBJ2-1; 7 bases agree with TRBD2. Germline CDR1 and CDR2: SGHRS and YFSETQ. This CDR3 is built from 15 residues. Germline trimming cut 0 bases from V and 3 bases from J; bases unmatched to any gene: 3. The CDR3 protein is CASSLEAGVYNEQFF. DNA of the CDR3: TGCGCCAGCAGCTTGGAGGCGGGAGTCTACAATGAGCAGTTCTTC.

The DNA of the CDR3 is TGTGCCAGCAGCCCCAGAGTGGGCGGAAGGTCTGAAGCTTTCTTT. Translated: CASSPRVGGRSEAFF. This chain links TRBV28 with TRBJ1-1; D gene uncertain. Germline CDR1 MDHEN, CDR2 SYDVKM. Trimming pared 6 bases from V and 6 bases from J, leaving 20 bases between. The CDR3 sequence is 15 residues long.

This clonotype was detected ten times or more. This chain links TRBV5-5 with TRBJ2-5; D is uncertain. CDR1 and CDR2 (germline): SGHKS, YYEKEE (reference sequence). This CDR3 is 15 amino acids long. V was clipped by 4 bases and J by 0 bases, with 13 bases between them. The CDR3: CASSPRHTYQETQYF. CDR3 sequence (DNA): TGTGCCAGCAGCCCTCGACACACGTACCAAGAGACCCAGTACTTC.

The chain is built from TRBV6-1 and TRBJ2-2; 10 nucleotides agree with TRBD1. V trimming: 6 bases; J trimming: 6 bases; junction bases outside the gene matches: 10. The germline CDR1 and CDR2 sequences are MNHNS and SASEGT. The CDR3 runs 16 residues. The CDR3 protein is CASRPGQGTVAGELFF. CDR3 bases: TGTGCCAGCAGGCCGGGACAGGGGACGGTCGCCGGGGAGCTGTTTTTT.